Each of the 14 T cell receptor beta chains below was sequenced from the same sample in a study of radiotherapy plus CTLA-4 blockade in lung cancer. Assay: immunoSEQ multiplex PCR; the TCRdb copy retains only in-frame clones and omits some. Seen here are fewer than 85,000 clones, around 86% observed once, and the top ten hold just over 0.85%. The material was peripheral blood, obtained from a patient treated with radiotherapy plus ipilimumab. The receptors were gathered from a human donor with non-small cell lung cancer who had stable disease on radiotherapy plus ipilimumab.

This clone was detected once. The rearrangement uses TRBV30 and TRBJ1-2; D is uncertain. The germline gives CDR1 GTSNPN, CDR2 SVGIG (reference sequence). Between the trimmed V and J ends, which lost 0 bases and 4 bases, there was a span of 9 bases. The CDR3 loop spans 13 amino acids. The CDR3 is CAWSVLGSYGYTF. CDR3 DNA sequence: TGTGCCTGGAGTGTGCTGGGTTCCTATGGCTACACCTTC.

J is TRBJ2-1 and V is TRBV7-9; 7 bases agree with TRBD1. There are 15 residues in the CDR3. Germline lookup yields CDR1 SEHNR and CDR2 FQNEAQ (reference sequence). J was trimmed by 5 bases and V by 2 bases; bases with no gene match: 6. The CDR3 DNA sequence: TGTGCCAGCAGCTTAAGACAGGACAGGAACAATGAGCAGTTCTTC. This translates into CASSLRQDRNNEQFF.

The chain employs TRBV5-1 and TRBJ1-2; D is undetermined. Deletions cut 2 bases from V and 5 bases from J, with 10 bases between. The CDR3 is made up of 13 amino acids. The V gene's germline CDR1 is SGHRS and CDR2 YFSETQ. CDR3 DNA: TGCGCCAGCAGCTTTGAGGGTCGGTATGGCTACACCTTC. It encodes CASSFEGRYGYTF.

The chain combines TRBV10-2 with TRBJ2-7; 7 nucleotides match TRBD2. The V and J ends lost 3 bases and 3 bases, in that order; junction bases with no gene match: 8. The CDR3 runs to 15 residues. Germline V gives CDR1 WSHSY, CDR2 SAAADI. CDR3 nucleotide sequence: TGCGCCAGCAGTGATGGGGGGGGAGGCGACTACGAGCAGTACTTC. This gives the protein CASSDGGGGDYEQYF.

This chain uses TRBV6-5 with TRBJ2-7; D uncertain. Looked up from germline, CDR1 is MNHEY and CDR2 is SVGAGI. V was cut by 6 bases and J by 3 bases, with 9 bases left in between. This CDR3 contains 12 residues. The CDR3 sequence: CASSQHDYEQYF. The CDR3 DNA follows: TGTGCCAGCAGCCAACACGACTACGAGCAGTACTTC.

The J gene is TRBJ1-5, the V gene TRBV7-8, with D possibly TRBD1 on 5 matching bases. V was cut by 0 bases and J by 6 bases, with 9 bases left in between. CDR1 and CDR2 (germline): SGHVS, FQNEAQ. The CDR3 consists of 14 residues. This CDR3 is CASSLASGSQPQHF. Here the CDR3 DNA reads TGTGCCAGCAGCTTAGCGTCAGGGAGTCAGCCCCAGCATTTT.

This rearrangement joins TRBV18 to TRBJ1-2, with 8 bases that match TRBD1. CDR1 and CDR2 (germline): KGHSH, LQKENI. This CDR3 is built from 14 residues. V lost 3 bases and J lost 6; bases outside the gene matches: 6. The CDR3 here is CASSPGQGADGYTF. DNA for the CDR3: TGTGCCAGCTCACCGGGGCAGGGGGCGGATGGCTACACCTTC.

The genes are TRBV5-5 and TRBJ1-1; D possibly corresponds to TRBD1 (6 bases). Germline V lookup: CDR1 SGHKS, CDR2 YYEKEE (reference sequence). Trimming pared 4 bases from V and 4 bases from J, leaving 20 bases between. The CDR3 has 16 amino acids. The CDR3, as DNA: TGTGCCAGCAGCCCTTTGGTGTTCAGGGGCGGCACTGAAGCTTTCTTT. Translating gives CASSPLVFRGGTEAFF.

This clone was observed a single time. The same CDR3 can be traced to other DNA sequences in this sample. The chain has TRBV2 and TRBJ2-6; no definite D call. The CDR3 loop spans 13 amino acids. The V and J ends lost 7 bases and 0 bases respectively, with 4 bases between them. Germline V gene sequence: CDR1 SNHLY, CDR2 FYNNEI. The CDR3 sequence is CASIRSGANVLTF. The CDR3 DNA reads as TGTGCCAGCATTCGCTCTGGGGCCAACGTCCTGACTTTC.

V usage is TRBV13 and J usage is TRBJ2-4; 7 bases are shared with TRBD1. CDR3 size: 13 residues. Germline CDR1 PRHDT, CDR2 FYEKMQ (reference sequence). Trimming removed 4 bases from V and 5 bases from J; junction bases left unmatched: 2. The CDR3 sequence: CASSWTGENIQYF. The CDR3 nucleotides read TGTGCCAGCAGCTGGACAGGAGAAAACATTCAGTACTTC. The whole variable domain, filled in from reference TRBV13 and TRBJ2-4, reads AAGVIQSPRHLIKEKRETATLKCYPIPRHDTVYWYQQGPGQDPQFLISFYEKMQSDKGSIPDRFSAQQFSDYHSELNMSSLELGDSALYFCASSWTGENIQYFGAGTRLSVL.

The V call is TRBV18, the J call TRBJ2-7; 10 positions match TRBD1. J gave up 5 bases and V 4 bases, and 11 bases lay outside the gene matches. CDR1 and CDR2 (germline): KGHSH, LQKENI. The CDR3 length is 16 residues. The CDR3 spells CASSLSSTGGGHEQYF. CDR3 coding DNA: TGTGCCAGCTCACTTAGCTCGACAGGGGGCGGACACGAGCAGTACTTC. Filled out from reference TRBV18 and TRBJ2-7, the complete variable domain reads NAGVMQNPRHLVRRRGQEARLRCSPMKGHSHVYWYRQLPEEGLKFMVYLQKENIIDESGMPKERFSAEFPKEGPSILRIQQVVRGDSAAYFCASSLSSTGGGHEQYFGPGTRLTVT.

The rearrangement links TRBV7-3 to TRBJ2-3, with TRBD1 matching 8 bases. J was trimmed by 4 bases and V by 4 bases; bases with no gene match: 10. In germline, CDR1 is SGHTA, CDR2 FQGTGA. CDR3 length: 16 amino acids. CDR3 DNA: TGTGCCAGCAGCTCCATCGGACAGGGAAGGTCAGATACGCAGTATTTT. This sequence encodes CASSSIGQGRSDTQYF.

This clone was detected only once. CDR3 sequence reads: CASSPGGGAGANVLTF. The CDR3, as DNA: TGTGCCAGCAGCCCGGGGGGTGGGGCTGGGGCCAACGTCCTGACTTTC. V and J are TRBV7-9 and TRBJ2-6; TRBD2 matches at 7 bases. Germline V CDR1 and CDR2: SEHNR, FQNEAQ (reference sequence). J was trimmed by 2 bases and V by 5 bases; bases with no gene match: 6. The CDR3 totals 16 residues.

J is TRBJ1-1 and V is TRBV11-2; D gene ambiguous. The CDR3 covers 15 residues. The V gene's germline CDR1 is SGHAT and CDR2 FQNNGV. Trimming cost V 1 base and J 5 bases, with 14 bases left between them. The CDR3 DNA is TGTGCCAGCAGCTTAGGGCGGGGTCGGGCGACTGAAGCTTTCTTT. Amino acid sequence: CASSLGRGRATEAFF.